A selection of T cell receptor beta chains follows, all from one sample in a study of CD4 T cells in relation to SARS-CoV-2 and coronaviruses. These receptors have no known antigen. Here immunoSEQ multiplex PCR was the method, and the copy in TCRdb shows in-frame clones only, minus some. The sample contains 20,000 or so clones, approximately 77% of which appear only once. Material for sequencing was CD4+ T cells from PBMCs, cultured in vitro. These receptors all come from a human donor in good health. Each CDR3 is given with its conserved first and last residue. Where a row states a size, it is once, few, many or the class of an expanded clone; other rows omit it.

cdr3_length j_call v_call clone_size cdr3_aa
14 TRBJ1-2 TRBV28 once CASSFHGSHWGYTF
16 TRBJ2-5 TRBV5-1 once CASSLVTGGPQETQYF
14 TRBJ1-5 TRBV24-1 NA CATQGQGGNQPQHF
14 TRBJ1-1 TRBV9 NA CASSVVGGNTEAFF
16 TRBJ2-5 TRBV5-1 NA CASSLGGMGGQETQYF
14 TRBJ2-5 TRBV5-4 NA CASSLEGRQETQYF
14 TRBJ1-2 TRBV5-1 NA CASSLEAANYGYTF
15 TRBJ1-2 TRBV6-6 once CASSFLGRAYYGYTF
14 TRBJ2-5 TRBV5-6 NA CASSLGGGTETQYF
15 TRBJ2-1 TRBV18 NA CASLIGLAANNEQFF
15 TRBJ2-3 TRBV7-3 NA CASSPGGGWTDTQYF
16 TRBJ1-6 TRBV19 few CASSINLAGNNSPLHF
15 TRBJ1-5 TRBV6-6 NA CASSPDRGYNQPQHF
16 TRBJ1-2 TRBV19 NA CASSIDGRGQTYGYTF
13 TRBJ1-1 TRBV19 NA CASSIREQGKAFF
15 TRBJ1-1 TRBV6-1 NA CASSEWKGSGTEAFF
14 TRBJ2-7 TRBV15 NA CATSARDSTYEQYF
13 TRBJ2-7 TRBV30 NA CAWIAGFSSEQYF
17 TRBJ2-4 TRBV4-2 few CASSQDFGGGRANIQYF
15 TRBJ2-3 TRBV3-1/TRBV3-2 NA CASSQYRDDTDTQYF
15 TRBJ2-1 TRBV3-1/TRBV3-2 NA CASSQGLAEYNEQFF
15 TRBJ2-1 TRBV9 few CASSPTGGLTNEQFF
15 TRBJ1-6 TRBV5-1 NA CASSLVRPENSPLHF
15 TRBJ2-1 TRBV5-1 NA CASSDGTSSYNEQFF
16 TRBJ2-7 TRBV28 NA CASNLGGGGSSYEQYF
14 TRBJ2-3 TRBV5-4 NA CASTAQSYEDTQYF
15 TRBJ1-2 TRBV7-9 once CASSLDNRGHYGYTF
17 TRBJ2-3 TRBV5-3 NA CARRWDFDTTSTDTQYF
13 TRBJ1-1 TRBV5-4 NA CASSRGTVDEAFF
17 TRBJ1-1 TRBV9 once CASSPPGVALGNTEAFF
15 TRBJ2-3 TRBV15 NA CATGTSGRRTDTQYF
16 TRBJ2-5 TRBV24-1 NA CATSDPGLAGSETQYF
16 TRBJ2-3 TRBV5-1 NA CASSAPQGTSTDTQYF
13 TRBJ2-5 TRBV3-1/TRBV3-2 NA CASSPLAGETQYF
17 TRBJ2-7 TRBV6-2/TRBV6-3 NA CASSYPRSRTSAYEQYF
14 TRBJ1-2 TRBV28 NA CASGAGLGDYGYTF
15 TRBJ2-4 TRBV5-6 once CASSEGPRAKNIQYF
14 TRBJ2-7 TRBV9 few CASSPRLDSYEQYF
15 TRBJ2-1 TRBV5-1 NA CASTWTGTGYNEQFF
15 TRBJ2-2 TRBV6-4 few CASSPTSGITGELFF
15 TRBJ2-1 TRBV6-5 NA CASSRSGRFYNEQFF
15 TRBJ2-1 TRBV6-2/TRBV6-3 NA CASSKTSEGGDEQFF
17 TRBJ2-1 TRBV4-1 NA CASRLESDRGLDNEQFF
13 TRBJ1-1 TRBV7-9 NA CASSSAAGAEAFF
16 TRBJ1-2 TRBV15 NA CATSSFATGGEHGYTF
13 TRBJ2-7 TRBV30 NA CASRAPTGYEQYF
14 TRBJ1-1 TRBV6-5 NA CASSYGGANTEAFF
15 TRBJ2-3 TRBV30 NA CAWSVLRGPTDTQYF
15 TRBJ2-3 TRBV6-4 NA CASSRLADTSDTQYF
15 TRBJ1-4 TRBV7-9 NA CASSFDRGMNEKLFF
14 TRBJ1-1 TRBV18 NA CASSPAGVGTEAFF
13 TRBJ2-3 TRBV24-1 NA CATSDRLTDTQYF
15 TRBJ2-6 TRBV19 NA CASSRDRPGANVLTF
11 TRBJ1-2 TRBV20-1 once CSGGGVSGYTF
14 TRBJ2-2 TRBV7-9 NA CASSLSSSTGELFF
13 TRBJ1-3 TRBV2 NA CASTRTSGNTIYF
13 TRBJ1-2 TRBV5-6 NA CASSQGVNYGYTF
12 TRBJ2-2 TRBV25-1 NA CASSEFTGELFF
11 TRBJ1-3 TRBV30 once CAWSTDTTRDF